Listed below are T cell receptor beta chains from one sample, sequenced in a study of blood T cells in healthy people across ages. TCRdb processed the 5' RACE reads anew with MiXCR; each CDR3 protein has one entry. Of about 1 million distinct CDR3 sequences listed, approximately 25% were seen once; the top ten hold around 0.75%. These data were also reused for a study on T cells of mothers and their children.

The sequenced sample was blood. The receptor set was obtained from a girl aged 2 to 10 in good health. CDR3s include the opening cysteine and the closing phenylalanine or tryptophan. The D gene is left open where the match is weak. Only part of the rows carry a size: once, few, many, or a class if the clone is expanded.

d_gene | j_gene | v_gene | abundance | len | CDR3aa | CDR3nt
. | TRBJ2-2 | TRBV6-6 | few | 16 | CASSPQRAGDTGELFF | TGTGCCAGCAGCCCTCAGCGGGCAGGGGACACCGGGGAGCTGTTTTTT
. | TRBJ2-6 | TRBV6-2/TRBV6-3 | few | 14 | CASSYPGGANVLTF | TGTGCCAGCAGTTACCCCGGTGGGGCCAACGTCCTGACTTTC
. | TRBJ2-3 | TRBV20-1 | . | 13 | CSAAPLDGNTQYF | TGCAGTGCGGCCCCCCTAGATGGAAATACGCAGTATTTT
TRBD1 | TRBJ2-5 | TRBV12-3/TRBV12-4 | . | 15 | CASSLSGQGSLKQYF | TGTGCCAGCAGTTTATCTGGACAGGGGAGTCTCAAGCAGTACTTC
. | TRBJ1-1 | TRBV20-1 | . | 15 | CSASAPQISNTEAFF | TGCAGTGCTAGTGCCCCTCAGATCAGTAACACTGAAGCTTTCTTT
. | TRBJ2-5 | TRBV24-1 | . | 13 | CATSDPEQETQYF | TGTGCCACCAGTGATCCCGAACAAGAGACCCAGTACTTC
TRBD2 | TRBJ2-4 | TRBV4-3 | . | 18 | CASSQDLVIAGGKNIQYF | TGCGCCAGCAGCCAAGATCTTGTGATAGCGGGGGGGAAAAACATTCAGTACTTC
TRBD1 | TRBJ2-5 | TRBV7-2 | . | 14 | CASSVDRYQETQYF | TGTGCCAGCAGCGTGGACAGGTACCAAGAGACCCAGTACTTC
TRBD1 | TRBJ1-4 | TRBV12-3/TRBV12-4 | . | 14 | CASSRAGGEEKLFF | TGTGCCAGCAGTCGGGCAGGGGGGGAGGAAAAACTGTTTTTT
TRBD1 | TRBJ2-7 | TRBV19 | few | 14 | CASSRTGSAYEQYF | TGTGCCAGTAGCCGGACAGGGTCGGCCTACGAGCAGTACTTC
TRBD2 | TRBJ2-1 | TRBV19 | few | 13 | CASNFWGGNEQFF | TGTGCCAGTAATTTTTGGGGGGGCAATGAGCAGTTCTTC
. | TRBJ2-7 | TRBV12-3/TRBV12-4 | . | 13 | CASTRDTLREQYF | TGTGCCAGCACCAGGGACACGCTTAGGGAGCAGTACTTC
. | TRBJ2-2 | TRBV7-9 | . | 14 | CASSLYENTGELFF | TGTGCCAGCAGCTTATACGAGAACACCGGGGAGCTGTTTTTT
. | TRBJ2-1 | TRBV5-1 | few | 13 | CASSLGAENEQFF | TGCGCCAGCAGCTTGGGAGCCGAAAATGAGCAGTTCTTC
TRBD1 | TRBJ1-5 | TRBV9 | . | 15 | CASSVGDRVGQPQHF | TGTGCCAGCAGCGTTGGGGACAGGGTTGGTCAGCCCCAGCATTTT
. | TRBJ2-4 | TRBV7-9 | few | 12 | CASSASGAVQYF | TGTGCCAGCAGCGCTTCTGGGGCGGTTCAGTACTTC
. | TRBJ2-4 | TRBV7-2 | . | 15 | CASTEQQGLENIQYF | TGTGCCAGCACCGAACAACAGGGATTGGAAAACATTCAGTACTTC
. | TRBJ1-4 | TRBV4-3 | few | 17 | CASSPEEDSTTNEKLFF | TGCGCCAGCAGCCCTGAAGAGGACAGCACAACTAATGAAAAACTGTTTTTT
TRBD2 | TRBJ2-3 | TRBV4-3 | many | 16 | CASSQASGGAIDTQYF | TGCGCCAGCAGCCAAGCGAGCGGGGGGGCAATAGATACGCAGTATTTT
. | TRBJ2-3 | TRBV7-9 | . | 16 | CASSFLGALGADTQYF | TGTGCCAGCAGCTTCTTGGGGGCCTTGGGAGCTGATACGCAGTATTTT
. | TRBJ2-6 | TRBV10-3 | . | 16 | CAITGRVLSGANVLTF | TGTGCCATCACTGGACGGGTACTCTCTGGGGCCAACGTCCTGACTTTC
. | TRBJ2-3 | TRBV7-9 | . | 15 | CASSRPSGRTDTQYF | TGTGCCAGCAGCCGACCCAGCGGTCGCACAGATACGCAGTATTTT
. | TRBJ2-6 | TRBV21-1 | . | 17 | CASSLNRGLPLANVLTF | TGTGCCAGCAGCTTAAACAGGGGACTACCTTTGGCCAACGTCCTGACTTTC
. | TRBJ2-2 | TRBV7-3 | . | 12 | CASTSKGGEPFF | TGTGCCAGCACCTCAAAGGGCGGGGAGCCGTTTTTT
TRBD2 | TRBJ2-7 | TRBV20-1 | few | 14 | CSANGRDLGGEQYF | TGCAGTGCCAATGGGAGGGACCTCGGGGGCGAGCAGTACTTC
. | TRBJ1-4 | TRBV21-1 | . | 16 | CASACPDRTTNEKLFF | TGTGCCAGCGCCTGTCCTGACAGAACAACTAATGAAAAACTGTTTTTT
. | TRBJ2-5 | TRBV4-1 | few | 15 | CASSQEGRSQETQYF | TGCGCCAGCAGCCAAGAAGGTCGAAGCCAAGAGACCCAGTACTTC
. | TRBJ2-1 | TRBV28 | . | 16 | CASSYGTGILCYEQFF | TGTGCCAGCAGTTATGGGACGGGGATACTTTGCTATGAGCAGTTCTTC
. | TRBJ2-1 | TRBV20-1 | few | 14 | CSARMGGGYNEQFF | TGCAGTGCGAGGATGGGAGGAGGTTACAATGAGCAGTTCTTC
. | TRBJ2-2 | TRBV7-3 | few | 13 | CASSLYSPGELFF | TGTGCCAGCAGCTTATATTCGCCCGGGGAGCTGTTTTTT
TRBD2 | TRBJ2-1 | TRBV4-3 | . | 18 | CANSQVRNGGAPLNEQFF | TGCGCCAACAGCCAAGTACGTAACGGGGGGGCCCCCCTAAATGAGCAGTTCTTC
. | TRBJ2-4 | TRBV15 | . | 13 | CATSRGGVDIQYF | TGTGCCACCAGCAGAGGAGGAGTAGACATTCAGTACTTC
. | TRBJ2-7 | TRBV20-1 | few | 11 | CSAIVSYEQYF | TGCAGTGCGATCGTTTCCTACGAGCAGTACTTC
. | TRBJ1-2 | TRBV28 | few | 14 | CASSLGDKVYGYTF | TGTGCCAGCAGTTTAGGGGACAAAGTCTATGGCTACACCTTC
. | TRBJ2-5 | TRBV9 | few | 14 | CASSGWYGQETQYF | TGTGCCAGCAGCGGATGGTATGGGCAAGAGACCCAGTACTTC
. | TRBJ2-5 | TRBV6-2/TRBV6-3 | few | 11 | CASSGLGAQYF | TGTGCCAGCAGTGGCCTCGGGGCCCAGTACTTC
. | TRBJ2-1 | TRBV29-1 | . | 16 | CSVVRGGSVSYNEQFF | TGCAGCGTTGTACGAGGTGGGAGTGTTTCCTACAATGAGCAGTTCTTC
TRBD1 | TRBJ1-1 | TRBV11-3 | . | 16 | CASSSTPGQGPPLAFF | TGTGCCAGCAGCTCCACTCCGGGACAGGGGCCCCCTTTGGCTTTCTTT
TRBD2 | TRBJ2-3 | TRBV6-6 | . | 12 | CASAGLAFTQYF | TGTGCCAGCGCAGGACTAGCCTTTACGCAGTATTTT
TRBD1 | TRBJ2-5 | TRBV28 | few | 14 | CASSESTGVETQYF | TGTGCCAGCAGTGAATCGACAGGGGTGGAGACCCAGTACTTC
. | TRBJ1-2 | TRBV29-1 | few | 13 | CSVEDQERNGYTF | TGCAGCGTTGAAGATCAGGAGAGAAATGGCTACACCTTC
. | TRBJ1-1 | TRBV6-2/TRBV6-3 | few | 13 | CASSRYQGTEAFF | TGTGCCAGCAGCAGGTACCAGGGCACTGAAGCTTTCTTT
TRBD2 | TRBJ2-5 | TRBV9 | . | 14 | CASTPGLAKETQYF | TGTGCCAGCACCCCCGGACTAGCTAAAGAGACCCAGTACTTC
TRBD1 | TRBJ2-1 | TRBV27 | . | 13 | CASSFGTAHEQFF | TGTGCCAGCAGTTTTGGGACAGCCCATGAGCAGTTCTTC
. | TRBJ2-1 | TRBV5-6 | . | 14 | CASSLYHRVNEQFF | TGTGCCAGCAGCTTGTATCACAGGGTGAATGAGCAGTTCTTC
. | TRBJ1-2 | TRBV29-1 | . | 14 | CSVEDRGWGNGYTF | TGCAGCGTTGAAGATCGGGGGTGGGGTAATGGCTACACCTTC
. | TRBJ2-1 | TRBV7-3 | once | 15 | CASSPYTGAYNEQFF | TGTGCCAGCAGCCCTTACACGGGGGCCTACAATGAGCAGTTCTTC
. | TRBJ1-3 | TRBV12-3/TRBV12-4 | . | 14 | CASSSRGIGNTIYF | TGTGCCAGCAGTTCAAGGGGGATTGGAAACACCATATATTTT